The clone carrying this TCR beta chain was seen at least ten times. As yet, its antigen is unknown. Germline V gene data show CDR1 as PRHDT and CDR2 as FYEKMQ (reference sequence). This CDR3 has 14 amino acids. V gave up 5 bases and J gave up 4 bases, with 14 bases separating them. This specimen comes from a study of CD8 T cells in ankylosing spondylitis. General study points: The authors found the disease-linked clones to be CD8+ and relatively rare in peripheral blood.

Preparation of TCR beta libraries was done by quantitative 5'-RACE with molecular barcodes. TCRdb re-called the 5' RACE reads through MiXCR, storing one row per CDR3 protein. The data contain more than 60,000 distinct CDR3 sequences, over 4% of them singletons. Sequences were obtained from blood, either unsorted or a sorted T cell fraction (not recorded which). The rearrangement uses TRBV13 and TRBJ1-2; a weak D match, TRBD1 (5 bases). The TCR sequence derives from a male donor with ankylosing spondylitis or in good health (not recorded which). Here the CDR3 DNA reads TGTGCCAGCAGCCTCTCACGGGGGATCTATGGCTACACCTTC. This translates into CASSLSRGIYGYTF.